These T cell receptor beta chains were read from a single sample in a study of identical twins. One entry per CDR3 protein results from TCRdb running MiXCR on the 5' RACE reads. The repertoire includes under 250,000 distinct CDR3 sequences, around 7.6% of them detected once, and over 5% sits in the top ten. The same data also contributed to another study, on yellow fever vaccine responses in identical twins.

The sample was CD8+ T cells sorted from blood. The receptors derive from a woman between 18 and 29 years old in good health. CDR3s include the opening cysteine and the closing phenylalanine or tryptophan. D genes are given only for firm matches. Clone size is not always given. Where it is, it says once, few, many or a class for expanded clones.

D gene | clone size | J gene | V gene | CDR3 protein | CDR3 DNA
- | many | TRBJ2-1 | TRBV3-1 | CASSHVQQGGYNEQFF | TGTGCCAGCAGCCATGTACAGCAGGGGGGCTACAATGAGCAGTTCTTC
- | - | TRBJ1-2 | TRBV4-1 | CASSQGWGPDYGYTF | TGCGCCAGCAGCCAAGGATGGGGGCCAGACTATGGCTACACCTTC
TRBD2 | few | TRBJ2-1 | TRBV20-1 | CSARGLASGRNYNEQFF | TGCAGTGCTAGAGGTTTGGCTAGCGGGAGAAACTACAATGAGCAGTTCTTC
TRBD2 | - | TRBJ2-7 | TRBV13 | CASSLGVGLAAYEQYF | TGTGCCAGCAGCTTAGGCGTGGGGCTAGCGGCCTACGAGCAGTACTTC
- | - | TRBJ1-5 | TRBV15 | CATSRDLGAMQPQHF | TGTGCCACCAGCAGAGATCTCGGGGCGATGCAGCCCCAGCATTTT
- | many | TRBJ2-7 | TRBV7-9 | CASSYSSYEQYF | TGTGCCAGCAGCTACTCCAGCTACGAGCAGTACTTC
TRBD1 | few | TRBJ2-1 | TRBV7-8 | CASSHPGTAAYNEQFF | TGTGCCAGCAGCCATCCCGGGACAGCCGCTTACAATGAGCAGTTCTTC
- | - | TRBJ2-1 | TRBV28 | CASSLWRNSYNEQFF | TGTGCCAGCAGTTTATGGAGGAACTCCTACAATGAGCAGTTCTTC
- | many | TRBJ2-2 | TRBV28 | CASSPGLTPGELFF | TGTGCCAGCAGCCCGGGGCTGACCCCCGGGGAGCTGTTTTTT
- | many | TRBJ1-4 | TRBV4-1 | CASSQTLDRFGKLFF | TGCGCCAGCAGCCAAACCTTGGACCGGTTTGGGAAACTGTTTTTT
TRBD1 | many | TRBJ1-2 | TRBV7-9 | CASSEPSTGGAYYGYTF | TGTGCCAGCAGCGAACCATCAACAGGGGGCGCCTACTATGGCTACACCTTC
TRBD2 | few | TRBJ2-1 | TRBV15 | CATSREGLAVYNEQFF | TGTGCCACCAGCAGAGAGGGACTAGCGGTCTACAATGAGCAGTTCTTC
- | - | TRBJ1-1 | TRBV7-6 | CASSLGVGGSEAFF | TGTGCCAGCAGCTTAGGAGTAGGGGGGTCTGAAGCTTTCTTT
TRBD2 | few | TRBJ2-3 | TRBV11-3 | CASSLVRTSGRTDTQYF | TGTGCCAGCAGCTTGGTTAGGACTAGCGGGAGAACAGATACGCAGTATTTT
TRBD2 | - | TRBJ2-1 | TRBV6-5 | CASSSTSTWGEQFF | TGTGCCAGCAGTTCGACTAGCACCTGGGGTGAGCAGTTCTTC
- | few | TRBJ2-1 | TRBV20-1 | CSASLYNEQFF | TGCAGTGCTAGTCTGTACAATGAGCAGTTCTTC
TRBD2 | many | TRBJ2-3 | TRBV7-2 | CASSLSGDTDTQYF | TGTGCCAGCAGCTTAAGCGGGGACACAGATACGCAGTATTTT
- | - | TRBJ2-7 | TRBV6-5 | CASSYSTAGRSEQYF | TGTGCCAGCAGTTACTCGACGGCAGGGAGGAGCGAGCAGTACTTC
- | few | TRBJ1-1 | TRBV7-9 | CASSPRTVVNTEAFF | TGTGCCAGCAGCCCTCGAACAGTTGTGAACACTGAAGCTTTCTTT
- | many | TRBJ2-2 | TRBV20-1 | CSARVVETVNTGELFF | TGCAGTGCTAGAGTTGTGGAGACAGTGAACACCGGGGAGCTGTTTTTT
- | - | TRBJ2-7 | TRBV7-9 | CASSPWGYEQYF | TGTGCCAGCAGCCCCTGGGGCTACGAGCAGTACTTC
TRBD2 | few | TRBJ2-1 | TRBV20-1 | CSAYPGLAGTYNEQFF | TGCAGTGCGTATCCGGGACTAGCGGGGACCTACAATGAGCAGTTCTTC
TRBD2 | - | TRBJ2-1 | TRBV3-1 | CASSPGGRELAEQFF | TGTGCCAGCAGCCCCGGTGGGCGGGAGTTAGCTGAGCAGTTCTTC
- | many | TRBJ2-3 | TRBV12-3/TRBV12-4 | CASGRQGDSTDTQYF | TGTGCCAGCGGTCGGCAGGGAGATAGCACAGATACGCAGTATTTT
- | few | TRBJ1-2 | TRBV27 | CASSLNRRNYGYTF | TGTGCCAGCAGTTTAAACCGTCGCAACTATGGCTACACCTTC
TRBD1 | few | TRBJ1-2 | TRBV28 | CASSWGQLYGYTF | TGTGCCAGCAGTTGGGGACAGCTCTATGGCTACACCTTC
TRBD1 | - | TRBJ2-2 | TRBV24-1 | CATSDQDRDTGELFF | TGTGCCACCAGTGATCAAGACAGGGACACCGGGGAGCTGTTTTTT
- | - | TRBJ1-3 | TRBV6-1 | CASSPGGSGNTIYF | TGTGCCAGCAGCCCCGGGGGGAGTGGAAACACCATATATTTT
- | many | TRBJ2-1 | TRBV29-1 | CSVVSGSDEQFF | TGCAGCGTTGTTTCGGGTTCCGATGAGCAGTTCTTC
TRBD2 | many | TRBJ2-1 | TRBV11-1 | CASSLWGGRSEQFF | TGTGCCAGCAGCTTATGGGGCGGGAGGAGTGAGCAGTTCTTC
TRBD2 | few | TRBJ2-1 | TRBV6-1 | CASKRRGGPQQFF | TGTGCCAGCAAGAGACGGGGAGGGCCGCAGCAGTTCTTC
- | - | TRBJ2-1 | TRBV2 | CASSDILEDHSYNEQFF | TGTGCCAGCAGTGACATCCTAGAGGACCACTCCTACAATGAGCAGTTCTTC
TRBD1 | - | TRBJ1-2 | TRBV7-9 | CASSWDRGYTF | TGTGCCAGCAGCTGGGACAGGGGCTACACCTTC
TRBD2 | - | TRBJ2-1 | TRBV7-9 | CASSPKEPGLANEQFF | TGTGCCAGCAGCCCCAAAGAACCGGGACTAGCAAATGAGCAGTTCTTC
- | many | TRBJ2-1 | TRBV5-1 | CASSSKVMDPDYNEQFF | TGCGCCAGCAGCTCTAAGGTCATGGACCCTGACTATAATGAGCAGTTCTTC
- | few | TRBJ2-3 | TRBV7-8 | CASSLGGVHTDTQYF | TGTGCCAGCAGCTTAGGAGGGGTTCACACAGATACGCAGTATTTT
TRBD2 | many | TRBJ2-1 | TRBV6-2/TRBV6-3 | CASVGTSGTWREQFF | TGTGCCAGCGTTGGGACTAGCGGGACTTGGCGTGAGCAGTTCTTC
- | - | TRBJ2-7 | TRBV20-1 | CSARDVLAQDEQYF | TGCAGTGCTAGAGATGTGTTAGCCCAGGACGAGCAGTACTTC
- | - | TRBJ1-6 | TRBV4-1 | CASSQDKGGLPLHF | TGCGCCAGCAGCCAAGACAAGGGGGGATTGCCCCTCCACTTT
TRBD2 | few | TRBJ2-7 | TRBV18 | CASSPVDSGGYEQYF | TGTGCCAGCTCACCAGTGGATTCGGGGGGGTACGAGCAGTACTTC
- | - | TRBJ2-2 | TRBV27 | CASSHQNTGELFF | TGTGCCAGCAGTCATCAGAACACCGGGGAGCTGTTTTTT
TRBD1 | - | TRBJ2-5 | TRBV2 | CASSETRGYQETQYF | TGTGCCAGCAGTGAGACCAGGGGGTACCAAGAGACCCAGTACTTC
TRBD1 | - | TRBJ1-1 | TRBV14 | CASSLTRTGRAEAFF | TGTGCCAGCAGCCTTACCCGGACAGGTCGGGCTGAAGCTTTCTTT
TRBD2 | - | TRBJ2-7 | TRBV27 | CASSLGTSGIRSYEQYF | TGTGCCAGCAGTTTAGGGACTAGCGGAATCCGCTCCTACGAGCAGTACTTC
- | - | TRBJ2-1 | TRBV10-2 | CASSGGRFYEQFF | TGCGCCAGCAGCGGGGGGCGGTTCTATGAGCAGTTCTTC
- | few | TRBJ1-1 | TRBV24-1 | CATSGPWNTEAFF | TGTGCCACCAGTGGGCCTTGGAACACTGAAGCTTTCTTT
- | many | TRBJ2-2 | TRBV5-1 | CASRSSAKVYTGELFF | TGCGCCAGCAGGTCCTCGGCCAAAGTCTACACCGGGGAGCTGTTTTTT
- | few | TRBJ1-1 | TRBV4-1 | CASTGNTEAFF | TGCGCCAGCACGGGGAACACTGAAGCTTTCTTT
TRBD1 | - | TRBJ2-7 | TRBV5-1 | CASSVTRTGGGLDEQYF | TGCGCCAGCAGCGTCACAAGGACAGGGGGCGGTCTGGACGAGCAGTACTTC
- | - | TRBJ2-5 | TRBV28 | CASSPLVGGGETQYF | TGTGCCAGCAGCCCCCTGGTAGGGGGTGGGGAGACCCAGTACTTC
TRBD2 | few | TRBJ2-3 | TRBV6-4 | CASEGWTSGPASTDTQYF | TGTGCCAGCGAAGGTTGGACTAGCGGGCCTGCTAGCACAGATACGCAGTATTTT
- | few | TRBJ2-1 | TRBV6-1 | CASTAGRTGYNEQFF | TGTGCCAGCACTGCAGGACGGACGGGGTACAATGAGCAGTTCTTC
- | few | TRBJ1-1 | TRBV9 | CASSATGEEAFF | TGTGCCAGCAGCGCAACGGGCGAGGAAGCTTTCTTT
TRBD1 | many | TRBJ1-2 | TRBV27 | CASSMDRWNYGYTF | TGTGCCAGCAGTATGGACAGGTGGAACTATGGCTACACCTTC
TRBD2 | - | TRBJ2-1 | TRBV24-1 | CATSDAGLAGYNEQFF | TGTGCCACCAGTGATGCGGGACTAGCGGGATACAATGAGCAGTTCTTC
- | few | TRBJ2-7 | TRBV11-2 | CATQGNYGFYEQYF | TGTGCCACACAGGGAAACTATGGGTTCTACGAGCAGTACTTC
- | - | TRBJ1-1 | TRBV12-3/TRBV12-4 | CASSEPGPEAFF | TGTGCCAGCAGCGAACCAGGGCCTGAAGCTTTCTTT
- | - | TRBJ2-7 | TRBV27 | CASSLTAGLPYEQYF | TGTGCCAGCAGTTTAACCGCGGGACTCCCCTACGAGCAGTACTTC
- | - | TRBJ1-5 | TRBV28 | CASSWTDGAYNQPQHF | TGTGCCAGCAGCTGGACCGACGGTGCCTACAATCAGCCCCAGCATTTT
TRBD2 | - | TRBJ2-1 | TRBV4-1 | CASSRRGSGGTAYNEQFF | TGCGCCAGCAGTCGCCGTGGGAGCGGGGGGACCGCCTACAATGAGCAGTTCTTC